Presented here are 30 T cell receptor beta chains from one specimen sequenced in a study of T-cell reconstitution after alpha-beta-depleted transplantation in children. Preparation of the TCRbeta library was carried out with unique molecular identifiers. One entry per CDR3 protein results from TCRdb running MiXCR on the PCR reads. The table has hundreds of thousands of distinct CDR3 sequences, almost 10% seen once. Source: PBMCs from the stem cell graft donor, taken from the stem cell graft. The receptors originated from a human donor who donated a stem cell graft to a child with SCID.

This clonotype turned up a few times. The rearrangement links TRBV10-3 to TRBJ2-7; TRBD1 is a possible D gene (5 bases). The V gene's germline CDR1 is ENHRY and CDR2 SYGVKD. V lost 6 bases to trimming and J lost 0 bases, with 9 bases between them. The CDR3 is made up of 13 amino acids. The CDR3 DNA reads TGTGCCATCAGAAGGGGCCCCTCCTACGAGCAGTACTTC. Its translation: CAIRRGPSYEQYF.

This sequence joins TRBV7-2 and TRBJ1-1; D unclear. CDR1 is SGHTA, CDR2 FQGNSA, per germline. CDR3 length: 12 residues. With 5 bases removed from V and 7 bases from J, the gap between germline ends came to 11 bases. The chain's CDR3 is CASSPVGFEAFF. CDR3 in DNA: TGTGCCAGCAGCCCTGTCGGGTTTGAAGCTTTCTTT.

This sequence joins TRBV4-1 and TRBJ1-6, with D perhaps matching TRBD1 (5 bases). Between the trimmed V and J ends, which lost 0 bases and 2 bases, there was a span of 11 bases. CDR3 length: 17 residues. CDR1 is MGHRA and CDR2 is YSYEKL in the germline V gene. CDR3 nucleotide sequence: TGCGCCAGCAGCCAAGATCAGGAGGGACCCTATAATTCACCCCTCCACTTT. It encodes CASSQDQEGPYNSPLHF.

This clonotype was seen at least ten times. J is TRBJ2-2 and V is TRBV27, with D possibly being TRBD2 (6 bases). The CDR3 is 12 residues long. CDR1 is MNHEY, CDR2 SMNVEV, per germline (reference sequence). The V end was cut by 8 bases, the J end by 6 bases, with 10 bases between. The CDR3 loop is CASLASSGELFF. For the CDR3, the DNA is TGTGCCAGCCTAGCGTCCTCCGGGGAGCTGTTTTTT.

This clonotype has a count of ten or more. The chain combines TRBV3-1 with TRBJ1-6, with TRBD1 as a possible D gene (5 bases). The CDR3 has 14 amino acids. In germline, CDR1 is LGHDT, CDR2 YNNKEL (reference sequence). V was cut by 2 bases and J by 9 bases, with 11 bases left in between. CDR3 residues: CASSQRSGGSPLHF. CDR3 nucleotide sequence: TGTGCCAGCAGCCAAAGGTCGGGGGGTTCACCCCTCCACTTT.

This clonotype came up a few times. The chain joins TRBV11-2 to TRBJ2-1; 8 positions match TRBD2. The CDR3 is made up of 15 amino acids. Germline trimming cut 5 bases from V and 4 bases from J; bases unmatched to any gene: 7. The germline V gene encodes CDR1 SGHAT and CDR2 FQNNGV. This CDR3 is CASSQGGGLYNEQFF. Written as DNA, the CDR3 is TGTGCCAGCAGCCAGGGCGGGGGGTTGTACAATGAGCAGTTCTTC.

The J gene is TRBJ2-7, the V gene TRBV5-6; 9 bases match TRBD1. Per the germline V gene, CDR1 is SGHDT and CDR2 is YYEEEE. CDR3 length: 13 residues. The V segment lost 4 bases and the J segment 6 bases; nucleotides outside the gene matches: 5. The CDR3 nucleotides read TGTGCCAGCAGCGCGGGACAGGGTGTCGAGCAGTACTTC. Translating gives CASSAGQGVEQYF.

The sample holds a few counts of this clonotype. This chain links TRBV19 with TRBJ2-7; the D call may be TRBD1 or TRBD2 (5 bases each). CDR1 LNHDA and CDR2 SQIVND come from the germline V gene (reference sequence). This CDR3 is 13 amino acids long. Trimming took 3 bases from V and 5 from J, leaving 11 bases between them. The CDR3 loop reads CASSIGVGDEQYF. CDR3 DNA sequence: TGTGCCAGTAGTATCGGGGTGGGGGACGAGCAGTACTTC.

This clonotype was found a few times. This sequence joins TRBV6-2 or TRBV6-3 and TRBJ2-5, with TRBD2 matching 12 bases. The V and J ends lost 6 bases and 5 bases, in that order; junction bases with no gene match: 10. This CDR3 comprises 16 residues. The germline V gene encodes CDR1 MNHEY and CDR2 SVGEGT. CDR3 in amino acids: CASRGLAGNRRETQYF. DNA of the CDR3: TGTGCCAGCAGGGGACTAGCGGGTAATAGGAGGGAGACCCAGTACTTC.

The chain couples TRBV27 to TRBJ1-2; D call uncertain. With 6 bases removed from V and 5 bases from J, the gap between germline ends came to 19 bases. The CDR3 covers 15 residues. The V gene's germline CDR1 is MNHEY and CDR2 SMNVEV (reference sequence). DNA of the CDR3: TGTGCCAGCAGCCCCCTTTGGGGATCCGATTATGGCTACACCTTC. Its translation is CASSPLWGSDYGYTF.

This clonotype was detected many times. The genes are TRBV9 and TRBJ2-5, with TRBD1 identical over 10 bases. J gave up 4 bases and V 2 bases, and 5 bases lay outside the gene matches. The length of the CDR3 is 15 residues. CDR1 and CDR2 (germline): SGDLS, YYNGEE. The CDR3 spells CASSVWTGGGETQYF. In DNA form, the CDR3 reads TGTGCCAGCAGCGTTTGGACAGGGGGTGGAGAGACCCAGTACTTC.

This clonotype was counted at least ten times. One end of the junction varies from germline; a read error may be responsible. The chain recombines TRBV12-3 or TRBV12-4 with TRBJ1-1, with unresolved D. This CDR3 comprises 11 residues. CDR3 DNA sequence: TGTGCCAGTACGAGAGACACTGAAGCTTTTTTT. Protein product: CASTRDTEAFF.

This clonotype was seen ten or more times. V usage is TRBV7-8 and J usage is TRBJ2-7; 7 nucleotides line up with TRBD1. Germline CDR1 reads SGHVS; CDR2 reads FQNEAQ. V gave up 3 bases and J gave up 5 bases; unmatched junction bases: 7. This CDR3 is built from 14 residues. The DNA for the CDR3 is TGTGCCAGCAGCTTCGACAGGGTTGGGAACGAGCAGTACTTC. Residues: CASSFDRVGNEQYF.

This clonotype has just a few counts. The chain links TRBV11-2 to TRBJ2-3; 9 bases are shared with TRBD1. With V trimmed by 0 bases and J by 1 base, 8 bases remained unmatched. CDR1 and CDR2 from the germline V gene are SGHAT and FQNNGV. The CDR3 consists of 18 residues. CDR3 in amino acids: CASSLDGEGQGRTDTQYF. Here the CDR3 DNA reads TGTGCCAGCAGCTTAGATGGAGAGGGACAGGGTCGCACAGATACGCAGTATTTT.

This clonotype was counted at least ten times. This rearrangement joins TRBV20-1 to TRBJ1-1; D remains ambiguous. CDR1 and CDR2 (germline): DFQATT, SNEGSKA (reference sequence). V was clipped by 6 bases and J by 1 base, with 15 bases between them. The CDR3 is made up of 14 amino acids. Written as DNA, the CDR3 is TGCAGTGCCAAGCCTGGCGGTCCGAACACTGAAGCTTTCTTT. Translating gives CSAKPGGPNTEAFF.

This clonotype has only a few counts. This chain joins TRBV5-1 and TRBJ2-7, with 7 bases fitting TRBD1. The germline CDR1 and CDR2 sequences are SGHRS and YFSETQ. There are 16 residues in the CDR3. The trim removed 1 base at V and 0 bases at J, leaving 7 bases unmatched. This CDR3 reads CASSLTTGRVSYEQYF. The CDR3 region has the DNA TGCGCCAGCAGCTTGACGACAGGGAGAGTCTCCTACGAGCAGTACTTC.

To note about this clonotype: A much larger clone differs by one base, so this may be a read error. The chain joins TRBV4-1 to TRBJ2-2; D may be TRBD1 (5 bases). This CDR3 spans 12 amino acids. V dropped 4 bases and J dropped 12 bases, with 12 bases sitting between them. The germline V gene encodes CDR1 MGHRA and CDR2 YSYEKL. Here the CDR3 reads CASSLRTWQLFF. CDR3 nucleotides: TGCGCCAGCAGCCTCAGGACATGGCAGCTGTTTTTT.

This clonotype was picked up a small number of times. The chain recombines TRBV6-5 with TRBJ1-1, with D possibly matching TRBD1 (5 bases). Per germline, CDR1 MNHEY and CDR2 SVGAGI. V was pared by 3 bases and J by 0 bases, with 11 bases between. The CDR3 covers 15 residues. The CDR3 nucleotides are TGTGCCAGCAGTTATTCGAGGGGCGTGAACACTGAAGCTTTCTTT. Its translation: CASSYSRGVNTEAFF.

This clonotype has a handful of counts. DNA of the CDR3: TGCAGTGCTAGAGGGGACGGGACCGGGGAGCTGTTTTTT. It yields the protein CSARGDGTGELFF. V usage is TRBV20-1 and J usage is TRBJ2-2, with D perhaps TRBD1 or TRBD2 (5 bases each). Between the trimmed V and J ends, which lost 1 base and 5 bases, there was a span of 8 bases. Per the germline V gene, CDR1 is DFQATT and CDR2 is SNEGSKA (reference sequence). This CDR3 has 13 residues.

This clonotype was detected a few times. The chain is built from TRBV3-1 and TRBJ2-5, with D possibly matching TRBD2 (6 bases). Germline V gives CDR1 LGHDT, CDR2 YNNKEL (reference sequence). V lost 6 bases to trimming and J lost 1 base, with 12 bases between them. The length of the CDR3 is 14 residues. CDR3 region: CASRQRRVQETQYF. The CDR3 DNA reads as TGTGCCAGCAGACAGCGGAGGGTCCAAGAGACCCAGTACTTC.

About this clonotype itself: Sequence at one end of the junction differs from germline and may be a read error. The chain carries TRBV7-7 and TRBJ2-7; D call uncertain. Germline V gene data show CDR1 as SSHAT and CDR2 as FNYEAQ (reference sequence). This CDR3 region has 14 residues. The CDR3 loop is CASSETFGSYEQYF. In DNA form, the CDR3 reads TGTGCTAGCAGCGAGACCTTTGGATCCTACGAGCAGTACTTC.

This clonotype came up a few times. The genes are TRBV6-1 and TRBJ2-5, with 10 bases lining up with TRBD2. Trimming cost V 4 bases and J 2 bases; bases outside gene matches: 4. CDR1 and CDR2 from the germline V gene are MNHNS and SASEGT. This CDR3 has 15 amino acids. The CDR3: CASSASLAGQETQYF. DNA for the CDR3: TGTGCCAGCAGTGCATCACTAGCGGGACAAGAGACCCAGTACTTC.

V and J are TRBV3-1 and TRBJ1-1; D perhaps matches TRBD1 (5 bases). Germline CDR1 LGHDT, CDR2 YNNKEL (reference sequence). This CDR3 comprises 15 residues. Trimming took off 1 base at V and 1 base at J, with 10 bases between the two ends. The CDR3 DNA sequence: TGTGCCAGCAGCCAAGCCAGGGTCGCGAACACTGAAGCTTTCTTT. Translating it yields CASSQARVANTEAFF.

This chain connects TRBV10-3 to TRBJ1-5, with D perhaps matching TRBD1 (5 bases). The germline V and J ends were trimmed by 9 bases and 5 bases, with 14 bases remaining between them. The CDR3 has 13 amino acids. From germline, CDR1 is ENHRY and CDR2 SYGVKD. CDR3 sequence: CAITGSLYQPQHF. DNA of the CDR3: TGTGCCATTACAGGCAGCCTCTATCAGCCCCAGCATTTT.

This chain connects TRBV20-1 to TRBJ1-1; D ambiguous. V lost 0 bases, J lost 1 base, and 9 bases lay in between. The CDR3 has 14 amino acids. Germline CDR1 DFQATT, CDR2 SNEGSKA (reference sequence). CDR3 protein: CSARDSRANTEAFF. CDR3 bases: TGCAGTGCTAGAGATAGCAGAGCGAACACTGAAGCTTTCTTT.

The chain links TRBV20-1 to TRBJ2-3; weak D call: TRBD2 (5 bases). CDR1 is DFQATT, CDR2 SNEGSKA, per germline (reference sequence). V dropped 7 bases and J dropped 9 bases, with 20 bases sitting between them. The CDR3 is made up of 13 amino acids. The CDR3 nucleotides are TGCAGTGTCGGATGGGGAGAGGTAGACACGCAGTATTTT. This gives the protein CSVGWGEVDTQYF.

This clonotype showed up just a few times. This chain uses TRBV4-2 with TRBJ2-7, with 9 bases that match TRBD2. The V and J ends lost 4 bases and 0 bases, in that order; junction bases with no gene match: 13. Germline CDR1 reads LGHNA; CDR2 reads YNFKEQ. The CDR3 loop spans 18 amino acids. Here the CDR3 DNA reads TGTGCCAGCAGCCCTGAGGGAAGCGGGGGGTTAAGCTCCTACGAGCAGTACTTC. Translation gives CASSPEGSGGLSSYEQYF.

Many counts were recorded for this clonotype. The chain carries TRBV12-3 or TRBV12-4 and TRBJ2-2, with 8 positions matching TRBD1. Germline trimming cut 1 base from V and 5 bases from J; bases unmatched to any gene: 3. The CDR3 loop spans 15 amino acids. The CDR3 DNA sequence: TGTGCCAGCAGTTTAGGGACAGGGAGGACCGGGGAGCTGTTTTTT. Protein: CASSLGTGRTGELFF.

This clonotype was counted a few times. The V and J genes are TRBV12-3 or TRBV12-4 and TRBJ2-1; 11 bases align to TRBD2. The CDR3 spans 16 residues. Trimming took 2 bases from V and 4 from J; bases not matched to a gene: 4. The CDR3 nucleotides are TGTGCCAGCAGTTTATTAGCGGGGGGGCAATACAATGAGCAGTTCTTC. Translation gives CASSLLAGGQYNEQFF.

This clonotype was seen more than once but under ten times. This rearrangement joins TRBV7-6 to TRBJ2-6; D remains unclear. The germline V gene encodes CDR1 SGHVS and CDR2 FNYEAQ. The CDR3 runs 16 residues. V gave up 1 base and J gave up 0 bases, with 7 bases separating them. CDR3 loop: CASSLDSNSGANVLTF. The CDR3 DNA is TGTGCCAGCAGCTTAGACAGCAACTCTGGGGCCAACGTCCTGACTTTC.